One and the same sample provided the 24 T cell receptor beta chains below, sequenced in a study of T cell repertoires in cytomegalovirus infection. TCRdb re-called the reads with MiXCR, one entry per CDR3 protein. Here the sample spans about 360,000 distinct CDR3 sequences, over 15% being singletons. The sample comprised PBMCs. All receptors come from a human donor in good health (CMV status not recorded). Some clones in this sample may be carry-over from other donors' samples.

The rearrangement links TRBV5-1 to TRBJ2-7; 8 bases match TRBD1. Losses at the gene ends were 7 bases for V and 4 bases for J; bases not matched to a gene: 7. CDR1 and CDR2 (germline): SGHRS, YFSETQ. The CDR3 length is 13 residues. The DNA for the CDR3 is TGCGCCAGCTCCCGGGACAGGCCTTACGAGCAGTACTTC. Translating gives CASSRDRPYEQYF.

This clonotype was counted only a few times. The chain has TRBV27 and TRBJ2-7; tentatively, D is TRBD1 (6 bases). This CDR3 has 13 amino acids. The V end lost 3 bases, the J end lost 6 bases, and 12 bases lay between the germline ends. CDR1 MNHEY and CDR2 SMNVEV come from the germline V gene (reference sequence). The CDR3 nucleotides read TGTGCCAGCAGTTTCGCCAGGGGCGGCGAGCAGTACTTC. This gives the protein CASSFARGGEQYF.

The DNA of the CDR3 is TGTGCCAGTATCGGGGCAGGGAAAACAGATACGCAGTATTTT. Translation: CASIGAGKTDTQYF. The chain uses TRBV2 and TRBJ2-3; D is possibly TRBD1 or TRBD2 (5 bases each). The ends were cut back, 9 bases at V and 3 bases at J, with 16 bases in the middle. CDR1 and CDR2 (germline): SNHLY, FYNNEI. This CDR3 region has 14 residues.

CDR3 sequence: CASSDRDSRDPLHF. CDR3 DNA sequence: TGTGCCAGCAGTGACCGGGATTCTCGGGATCCCCTCCACTTT. The gene calls are TRBV2 and TRBJ1-6; D is uncertain. From germline, CDR1 is SNHLY and CDR2 FYNNEI. V lost 3 bases, J lost 13 bases, and 16 bases lay in between. This CDR3 has 14 residues.

This chain joins TRBV2 and TRBJ2-2, with 8 positions matching TRBD1. The CDR3 extends over 16 amino acids. Germline V gives CDR1 SNHLY, CDR2 FYNNEI. The V and J ends lost 8 bases and 9 bases, in that order; junction bases with no gene match: 17. CDR3 in amino acids: CASAWTGMITERELFF. Written as DNA, the CDR3 is TGTGCCAGCGCCTGGACAGGGATGATCACGGAACGGGAGCTGTTTTTT.

This clonotype appeared many times. J is TRBJ1-3 and V is TRBV6-1; no firm D call. This CDR3 has 16 residues. V lost 2 bases to trimming and J lost 2 bases, with 13 bases between them. CDR1 and CDR2 from the germline V gene are MNHNS and SASEGT. CDR3 loop: CASSERHYYTGNTIYF. The CDR3 DNA reads as TGTGCCAGCAGTGAAAGGCACTATTATACTGGAAACACCATATATTTT.

DNA of the CDR3: TGTGCCAGCAGACAAGCTCGAGGGAGTTACAATGAGCAGTTCTTC. Its protein is CASRQARGSYNEQFF. The gene calls are TRBV6-1 and TRBJ2-1; D is perhaps TRBD2 (5 bases). The germline CDR1 and CDR2 sequences are MNHNS and SASEGT. CDR3 length: 15 residues. Trimming took 6 bases from V and 4 from J, leaving 16 bases between them.

This clonotype has a handful of counts. This chain connects TRBV2 to TRBJ2-7; TRBD2 matches 7 bases. The trim removed 0 bases at V and 6 bases at J, leaving 2 bases unmatched. CDR3 length equals 13 residues. Germline loops: CDR1 SNHLY, CDR2 FYNNEI. CDR3 sequence: CASSEARGGEQYF. In nucleotides, the CDR3 is TGTGCCAGCAGTGAAGCGCGCGGGGGCGAGCAGTACTTC.

This clonotype has just a few counts. The chain has TRBV27 and TRBJ1-1; no firm D call. This CDR3 contains 15 residues. Germline assignment: CDR1 MNHEY and CDR2 SMNVEV (reference sequence). Trimming cost V 4 bases and J 3 bases, with 15 bases left between them. The CDR3 DNA reads as TGTGCCAGCAGTTGGAAACCCATGGATTACACTGAAGCTTTCTTT. Translation gives CASSWKPMDYTEAFF.

The V gene is TRBV29-1, the J gene TRBJ2-7; D possibly uses TRBD1 or TRBD2 (5 bases each). The germline V gene encodes CDR1 SQVTM and CDR2 ANQGSEA. V lost 6 bases to trimming and J lost 5 bases, with 23 bases between them. CDR3 length: 15 amino acids. CDR3 protein: CSVGPSGRIDHEQYF. DNA of the CDR3: TGCAGCGTGGGCCCTTCGGGACGGATCGACCACGAGCAGTACTTC.

This clonotype was recorded at least ten times. This chain uses TRBV11-2 with TRBJ1-2, with 8 bases that match TRBD1. Germline trimming cut 1 base from V and 8 bases from J; bases unmatched to any gene: 3. CDR1 and CDR2 from the germline V gene are SGHAT and FQNNGV. The CDR3 covers 13 residues. This CDR3 is CASSLGQGSGYTF. In nucleotides, the CDR3 is TGTGCCAGCAGCTTAGGACAGGGGAGCGGCTACACCTTC.

The rearrangement links TRBV5-8 to TRBJ2-5, with D hard to call. V gave up 6 bases and J gave up 5 bases, with 14 bases separating them. From germline, CDR1 is SGHTS and CDR2 YDEGEE. This CDR3 region has 13 residues. CDR3 DNA sequence: TGTGCCAGCATCCGTCAGGATCACGAGACCCAGTACTTC. Its translation is CASIRQDHETQYF.

Only a few counts were recorded for this clonotype. In DNA form, the CDR3 reads TGTGCCAGCAACCTCCCGCCGGGCTCTGCTGGAAACACCATATATTTT. This gives the protein CASNLPPGSAGNTIYF. The V call is TRBV12-3 or TRBV12-4, the J call TRBJ1-3; D gene uncertain. The CDR3 runs 16 residues. The V end lost 7 bases, the J end lost 2 bases, and 18 bases lay between the germline ends.

The CDR3 spells CASSREWDTQYF. The CDR3 DNA sequence: TGTGCCAGCAGCCGGGAGTGGGATACGCAGTATTTT. The rearrangement uses TRBV3-1 and TRBJ2-3, with D perhaps matching TRBD2 (5 bases). Germline CDR1 LGHDT, CDR2 YNNKEL (reference sequence). This CDR3 is 12 amino acids long. V lost 4 bases to trimming and J lost 6 bases, with 8 bases between them.

There are a few counts of this clonotype. The rearrangement uses TRBV3-1 and TRBJ2-5; D gene uncertain. Looked up from germline, CDR1 is LGHDT and CDR2 is YNNKEL (reference sequence). The V end lost 1 base, the J end lost 3 bases, and 9 bases lay between the germline ends. There are 14 residues in the CDR3. The CDR3 loop is CASSQGPSEETQYF. The CDR3, as DNA: TGTGCCAGCAGCCAAGGTCCTTCCGAAGAGACCCAGTACTTC.

This rearrangement joins TRBV11-2 to TRBJ2-5; 9 bases fit TRBD2. V lost 5 bases, J lost 4 bases, and 14 bases stayed unmatched. The CDR3 sequence is 17 residues long. Germline values: CDR1 SGHAT, CDR2 FQNNGV. CDR3 loop: CASSPTVAGAWGETQYF. For the CDR3, the DNA is TGTGCCAGCAGCCCGACGGTAGCGGGGGCCTGGGGAGAGACCCAGTACTTC.

This clonotype was seen more than once but under ten times. The chain carries TRBV10-3 and TRBJ1-2, with no clear D. The CDR3 is 12 amino acids. Germline assignment: CDR1 ENHRY and CDR2 SYGVKD. Trimming cost V 1 base and J 8 bases, with 8 bases left between them. CDR3 coding DNA: TGTGCCATCAGTGAGTTAAAGCAGGGCTACACCTTC. The encoded protein is CAISELKQGYTF.

In its sample, this clonotype was seen a few times. The CDR3 spells CAISETGGETQYF. DNA of the CDR3: TGTGCCATCAGTGAGACAGGGGGAGAGACCCAGTACTTC. The rearrangement links TRBV10-3 to TRBJ2-5, with TRBD1 identical over 8 bases. Germline CDR1 reads ENHRY; CDR2 reads SYGVKD. V was clipped by 2 bases and J by 4 bases; unmatched bases: 0. The CDR3 is made up of 13 amino acids.

This clonotype came up many times. The chain joins TRBV7-6 to TRBJ2-2, with TRBD1 matching 8 bases. The ends lost 2 bases at V and 4 bases at J; junction bases unmatched: 6. Germline-derived CDR1 and CDR2 are SGHVS and FNYEAQ. The CDR3 covers 16 residues. The CDR3 is CASSLSRGPSTGELFF. CDR3 nucleotide sequence: TGTGCCAGCAGCTTATCCAGGGGGCCTAGCACCGGGGAGCTGTTTTTT.

This clonotype was detected many times. V gene TRBV7-6 combines with J gene TRBJ2-3, with TRBD2 identical over 11 bases. The CDR3 runs to 16 residues. Unmatched junction bases numbered 4, after V lost 1 base and J lost 4 bases. Germline-derived CDR1 and CDR2 are SGHVS and FNYEAQ. The CDR3 DNA follows: TGTGCCAGCAGCTTAGTACTAGCGGGAGTCGCAGATACGCAGTATTTT. Encoded protein: CASSLVLAGVADTQYF.

The chain joins TRBV27 to TRBJ2-7, with D possibly being TRBD2 (7 bases). There are 15 residues in the CDR3. V was shortened by 4 bases and J by 2 bases, with 15 bases between the two germline ends. The germline V gene encodes CDR1 MNHEY and CDR2 SMNVEV (reference sequence). CDR3 sequence: CASSYREGGTYEQYF. The CDR3 DNA sequence: TGTGCCAGCAGTTACAGGGAGGGGGGGACCTACGAGCAGTACTTC.

This clonotype has ten or more counts. This chain connects TRBV7-2 to TRBJ2-1; TRBD1 might be the D (6 bases). CDR3 length: 15 residues. CDR1 and CDR2 (germline): SGHTA, FQGNSA. Trimming stripped 5 bases from V and 4 bases from J, with 15 bases between. CDR3 sequence (DNA): TGTGCCAGCAGCAAGGCAGGACAGAATTACAATGAGCAGTTCTTC. Protein sequence: CASSKAGQNYNEQFF.

The chain is built from TRBV7-6 and TRBJ1-3, with unresolved D. This CDR3 has 17 amino acids. The V gene lost 4 bases and the J gene lost 1 base, with 17 bases spanning the gap. In germline, CDR1 is SGHVS, CDR2 FNYEAQ. The CDR3: CASSSIPVVLSGNTIYF. The DNA for the CDR3 is TGTGCCAGCAGCTCAATCCCGGTCGTACTTTCTGGAAACACCATATATTTT.

The sample holds a few counts of this clonotype. The CDR3 loop is CATSRGRFGNTIYF. CDR3 nucleotide sequence: TGTGCCACCAGCAGAGGCCGGTTCGGAAACACCATATATTTT. The chain links TRBV15 to TRBJ1-3, with D hard to call. V lost 1 base, J lost 4 bases, and 8 bases lay in between. This CDR3 is 14 amino acids long. Germline CDR1 is LNHNV and CDR2 is YYDKDF (reference sequence).